The rows below give T cell receptor beta chains drawn from one sample of a study of spatial heterogeneity in lung cancer. MiXCR, run by TCRdb on the 5' RACE reads, gives a single entry per CDR3 protein. The sample includes around 18,000 distinct CDR3 sequences, around 6% of them seen just once. This specimen was lung tumor tissue, taken at surgery. These receptor sequences come from a female donor with early-stage non-small cell lung cancer. The CDR3 runs from the conserved cysteine through the conserved F or W. D genes are given only for firm matches. For some rows the clone size is stated as once, few or many, or as a class when expanded; others skip it.

j_call: TRBJ2-1
clone_size: many
v_call: TRBV5-1
d_call: -
cdr3_aa: CASSLAMDNEQFF
cdr3_nt: TGCGCCAGCAGCTTGGCCATGGACAATGAGCAGTTCTTC

j_call: TRBJ2-7
clone_size: -
v_call: TRBV10-2
d_call: TRBD2
cdr3_aa: CASSDRLAENYEQYF
cdr3_nt: TGCGCCAGCAGTGATCGACTAGCGGAGAACTACGAGCAGTACTTC

j_call: TRBJ2-7
clone_size: medium-sized
v_call: TRBV5-1
d_call: TRBD2
cdr3_aa: CASSLERGTYEQYF
cdr3_nt: TGCGCCAGCAGCTTGGAGCGGGGAACCTACGAGCAGTACTTC

j_call: TRBJ1-2
clone_size: many
v_call: TRBV5-1
d_call: -
cdr3_aa: CASSWRGDGYTF
cdr3_nt: TGCGCCAGCAGCTGGAGAGGGGATGGCTACACCTTC

j_call: TRBJ2-7
clone_size: many
v_call: TRBV7-2
d_call: TRBD2
cdr3_aa: CASSHWGSGIDEQYF
cdr3_nt: TGTGCCAGCAGCCACTGGGGTAGCGGGATTGACGAGCAGTACTTC

j_call: TRBJ1-2
clone_size: many
v_call: TRBV7-9
d_call: TRBD1
cdr3_aa: CASSVTGNYGYTF
cdr3_nt: TGTGCCAGCAGCGTGACAGGGAACTATGGCTACACCTTC

j_call: TRBJ2-3
clone_size: many
v_call: TRBV20-1
d_call: TRBD2
cdr3_aa: CSATPPSGSPDTQYF
cdr3_nt: TGCAGTGCCACACCCCCTAGCGGGAGCCCAGATACGCAGTATTTT

j_call: TRBJ2-1
clone_size: many
v_call: TRBV4-2
d_call: -
cdr3_aa: CASSQDPGQLLADNEQFF
cdr3_nt: TGTGCCAGCAGCCAAGATCCGGGACAACTATTGGCGGACAATGAGCAGTTCTTC

j_call: TRBJ1-1
clone_size: many
v_call: TRBV29-1
d_call: TRBD1
cdr3_aa: CSVVPGQGMNTEAFF
cdr3_nt: TGCAGCGTAGTCCCGGGACAGGGAATGAACACTGAAGCTTTCTTT

j_call: TRBJ1-1
clone_size: medium-sized
v_call: TRBV20-1
d_call: -
cdr3_aa: CSARGIEGTEAFF
cdr3_nt: TGCAGTGCTAGAGGGATTGAAGGCACTGAAGCTTTCTTT

j_call: TRBJ1-2
clone_size: few
v_call: TRBV4-1
d_call: -
cdr3_aa: CASSQSGRGSGYTF
cdr3_nt: TGCGCCAGCAGCCAGTCGGGTAGGGGCTCTGGCTACACCTTC

j_call: TRBJ2-3
clone_size: many
v_call: TRBV5-1
d_call: -
cdr3_aa: CASSLSAPTDTQYF
cdr3_nt: TGCGCCAGCAGCTTGTCGGCGCCCACAGATACGCAGTATTTT

j_call: TRBJ1-2
clone_size: few
v_call: TRBV27
d_call: -
cdr3_aa: CASSLQGTYGYTF
cdr3_nt: TGTGCCAGCAGTTTACAAGGGACCTATGGCTACACCTTC

j_call: TRBJ2-1
clone_size: medium-sized
v_call: TRBV11-1
d_call: TRBD2
cdr3_aa: CASSSMGLAGTREQFF
cdr3_nt: TGTGCCAGCAGCTCGATGGGACTAGCGGGAACTCGGGAGCAGTTCTTC

j_call: TRBJ2-4
clone_size: many
v_call: TRBV29-1
d_call: -
cdr3_aa: CSVEVEGNIQYF
cdr3_nt: TGCAGCGTTGAAGTCGAGGGAAACATTCAGTACTTC

j_call: TRBJ2-5
clone_size: many
v_call: TRBV30
d_call: -
cdr3_aa: CAWSSGTSAETQYF
cdr3_nt: TGTGCCTGGAGCTCAGGGACGTCAGCGGAGACCCAGTACTTC

j_call: TRBJ2-7
clone_size: -
v_call: TRBV24-1
d_call: TRBD1
cdr3_aa: CATSDSGDRAHEQYF
cdr3_nt: TGTGCCACCAGTGATTCGGGGGACAGGGCCCACGAGCAGTACTTC

j_call: TRBJ2-2
clone_size: many
v_call: TRBV28
d_call: -
cdr3_aa: CASSRSVAGELFF
cdr3_nt: TGTGCCAGCAGCCGGTCGGTCGCCGGGGAGCTGTTTTTT

j_call: TRBJ2-5
clone_size: many
v_call: TRBV18
d_call: -
cdr3_aa: CASSSTAYETQYF
cdr3_nt: TGTGCCAGCTCATCCACCGCATATGAGACCCAGTACTTC

j_call: TRBJ2-1
clone_size: -
v_call: TRBV24-1
d_call: TRBD1
cdr3_aa: CATRQGSYNEQFF
cdr3_nt: TGTGCCACCCGACAGGGCTCCTACAATGAGCAGTTCTTC

j_call: TRBJ2-1
clone_size: few
v_call: TRBV4-2
d_call: -
cdr3_aa: CASSQDRSDNEQFF
cdr3_nt: TGTGCCAGCAGCCAAGATAGATCGGACAATGAGCAGTTCTTC

j_call: TRBJ1-4
clone_size: -
v_call: TRBV7-8
d_call: -
cdr3_aa: CASSLGSHYEKLFF
cdr3_nt: TGTGCCAGCAGCTTAGGGAGTCACTACGAAAAACTGTTTTTT

j_call: TRBJ2-7
clone_size: medium-sized
v_call: TRBV28
d_call: -
cdr3_aa: CASSTPDNEQYF
cdr3_nt: TGTGCCAGCAGTACACCCGACAACGAGCAGTACTTC

j_call: TRBJ2-7
clone_size: medium-sized
v_call: TRBV20-1
d_call: TRBD1
cdr3_aa: CSASQGDYEQYF
cdr3_nt: TGCAGTGCTAGCCAGGGGGACTACGAGCAGTACTTC

j_call: TRBJ1-5
clone_size: many
v_call: TRBV20-1
d_call: -
cdr3_aa: CSASQGQSNQPQHF
cdr3_nt: TGCAGTGCGAGCCAGGGGCAGAGCAATCAGCCCCAGCATTTT

j_call: TRBJ2-1
clone_size: many
v_call: TRBV3-1
d_call: TRBD2
cdr3_aa: CASSRLAGRINEQFF
cdr3_nt: TGTGCCAGCAGTCGCCTAGCGGGACGGATCAATGAGCAGTTCTTC

j_call: TRBJ2-5
clone_size: many
v_call: TRBV19
d_call: TRBD2
cdr3_aa: CASSPTSGSTETQYF
cdr3_nt: TGTGCCAGTAGCCCCACTAGCGGGAGCACAGAGACCCAGTACTTC

j_call: TRBJ2-5
clone_size: many
v_call: TRBV20-1
d_call: TRBD2
cdr3_aa: CSASTSVGQTQYF
cdr3_nt: TGCAGTGCTAGCACTAGCGTTGGTCAGACCCAGTACTTC

j_call: TRBJ1-3
clone_size: large
v_call: TRBV29-1
d_call: -
cdr3_aa: CSVVRQSSGNTIYF
cdr3_nt: TGCAGCGTGGTCAGACAGAGCTCTGGAAACACCATATATTTT

j_call: TRBJ1-4
clone_size: many
v_call: TRBV29-1
d_call: TRBD1
cdr3_aa: CSAITGVGEKLFF
cdr3_nt: TGCAGCGCTATTACAGGGGTCGGTGAAAAACTGTTTTTT

j_call: TRBJ2-3
clone_size: few
v_call: TRBV20-1
d_call: TRBD2
cdr3_aa: CSARLAGSTDTQYF
cdr3_nt: TGCAGTGCTAGACTAGCGGGAAGCACAGATACGCAGTATTTT

j_call: TRBJ2-7
clone_size: -
v_call: TRBV20-1
d_call: -
cdr3_aa: CSASSGRHTYEQYF
cdr3_nt: TGCAGTGCTAGTTCGGGGAGACACACCTACGAGCAGTACTTC

j_call: TRBJ2-2
clone_size: many
v_call: TRBV20-1
d_call: -
cdr3_aa: CSASLGTGHRELFF
cdr3_nt: TGCAGTGCTAGCCTAGGAACGGGACACCGGGAGCTGTTTTTT

j_call: TRBJ1-1
clone_size: many
v_call: TRBV5-1
d_call: -
cdr3_aa: CASSLVVQGSMNTEAFF
cdr3_nt: TGCGCCAGCAGCTTGGTGGTACAAGGGTCGATGAACACTGAAGCTTTCTTT

j_call: TRBJ1-1
clone_size: many
v_call: TRBV3-1
d_call: -
cdr3_aa: CASSQRGGRTEAFF
cdr3_nt: TGTGCCAGCAGCCAAAGGGGAGGACGCACTGAAGCTTTCTTT

j_call: TRBJ2-5
clone_size: many
v_call: TRBV20-1
d_call: -
cdr3_aa: CSATMGGETQYF
cdr3_nt: TGCAGTGCTACTATGGGGGGAGAGACCCAGTACTTC

j_call: TRBJ2-7
clone_size: -
v_call: TRBV11-2
d_call: -
cdr3_aa: CASSLAGQEYF
cdr3_nt: TGTGCCAGCAGCTTAGCGGGACAAGAGTACTTC

j_call: TRBJ2-1
clone_size: many
v_call: TRBV4-2
d_call: TRBD2
cdr3_aa: CASSQDMPGLAGIYEQFF
cdr3_nt: TGTGCCAGCAGCCAAGATATGCCGGGACTAGCGGGAATATATGAGCAGTTCTTC

j_call: TRBJ1-1
clone_size: many
v_call: TRBV5-6
d_call: -
cdr3_aa: CASSKKTEAFF
cdr3_nt: TGTGCCAGCAGCAAGAAGACTGAAGCTTTCTTT

j_call: TRBJ1-1
clone_size: -
v_call: TRBV20-1
d_call: -
cdr3_aa: CSARVPGQRNTEAFF
cdr3_nt: TGCAGTGCTAGGGTCCCCGGACAGCGCAACACTGAAGCTTTCTTT

j_call: TRBJ2-1
clone_size: few
v_call: TRBV28
d_call: TRBD2
cdr3_aa: CASSPGVGLATRGSYNEQFF
cdr3_nt: TGTGCCAGCAGTCCGGGAGTAGGACTAGCGACGAGGGGGTCCTACAATGAGCAGTTCTTC

j_call: TRBJ2-3
clone_size: many
v_call: TRBV7-3
d_call: -
cdr3_aa: CASSRLEVDTQYF
cdr3_nt: TGTGCCAGCAGCAGGCTGGAGGTAGATACGCAGTATTTT

j_call: TRBJ1-2
clone_size: few
v_call: TRBV12-3/TRBV12-4
d_call: -
cdr3_aa: CASSSDGNYGYTF
cdr3_nt: TGTGCCAGCAGTTCGGACGGGAACTATGGCTACACCTTC

j_call: TRBJ2-5
clone_size: many
v_call: TRBV7-6
d_call: TRBD2
cdr3_aa: CASSLDGTSGRAGLKETQYF
cdr3_nt: TGTGCCAGCAGCTTAGACGGGACTAGCGGGAGGGCTGGGTTAAAAGAGACCCAGTACTTC

j_call: TRBJ1-2
clone_size: many
v_call: TRBV5-6
d_call: -
cdr3_aa: CASSLDQGGYTF
cdr3_nt: TGTGCCAGCAGCTTGGATCAGGGAGGCTACACCTTC

j_call: TRBJ2-7
clone_size: many
v_call: TRBV27
d_call: -
cdr3_aa: CASSLGQPGQYEQYF
cdr3_nt: TGTGCCAGCAGTTTAGGTCAGCCCGGCCAGTACGAGCAGTACTTC

j_call: TRBJ2-2
clone_size: many
v_call: TRBV28
d_call: -
cdr3_aa: CASRGAGTGELFF
cdr3_nt: TGTGCCAGCAGAGGGGCGGGGACCGGGGAGCTGTTTTTT

j_call: TRBJ2-3
clone_size: many
v_call: TRBV10-3
d_call: -
cdr3_aa: CAITGSGRTSTDTQYF
cdr3_nt: TGTGCCATCACAGGGAGCGGGCGAACTAGCACAGATACGCAGTATTTT

j_call: TRBJ2-1
clone_size: medium-sized
v_call: TRBV12-3/TRBV12-4
d_call: TRBD2
cdr3_aa: CASGQGTSVAEQFF
cdr3_nt: TGTGCCAGCGGTCAAGGGACTAGCGTGGCTGAGCAGTTCTTC